The 12 T cell receptor beta chains presented below share a single source sample, sequenced in a study of cytomegalovirus exposure and HLA in healthy donors. This PCR relied on a set of 60 Vbeta primers and 13 Jbeta primers. Here immunoSEQ multiplex PCR was the method, and the copy in TCRdb shows in-frame clones only, minus some. The data contain approximately 180,000 clones, around four fifths of them singletons. The specimen sequenced was PBMCs. The receptor set was obtained from a woman between 40 and 50 years old in good health and CMV-seronegative.

The chain has TRBV5-8 and TRBJ1-4; D uncertain. The CDR3 loop spans 16 amino acids. Germline CDR1 is SGHTS and CDR2 is YDEGEE. With 4 bases removed from V and 5 bases from J, the gap between germline ends came to 18 bases. The CDR3 spells CASSRVGSVLNEKLFF. DNA for the CDR3: TGTGCCAGCAGCCGGGTTGGGTCGGTTCTCAATGAAAAACTGTTTTTT.

The J gene is TRBJ1-1, the V gene TRBV7-2; the D gene is possibly TRBD1 (5 bases). This CDR3 is 13 amino acids long. V was clipped by 2 bases and J by 10 bases, with 14 bases between them. Germline loops: CDR1 SGHTA, CDR2 FQGNSA. CDR3 bases: TGTGCCAGCAGCTTAAGTGGGGCCAGTGGAGCTTTCTTT. Encoded protein: CASSLSGASGAFF.

The chain combines TRBV9 with TRBJ2-1, with 8 positions matching TRBD2. This CDR3 comprises 16 residues. Trimming cost V 3 bases and J 9 bases; bases outside gene matches: 14. Germline CDR1 is SGDLS and CDR2 is YYNGEE. CDR3 amino acids: CASSAPGGRSISEQFF. The CDR3 DNA sequence: TGTGCCAGCAGCGCCCCTGGCGGGAGGAGTATAAGTGAGCAGTTCTTC.

The chain joins TRBV7-2 to TRBJ2-1, with TRBD2 matching 12 bases. Germline V lookup: CDR1 SGHTA, CDR2 FQGNSA. The CDR3 is 18 amino acids. V lost 1 base to trimming and J lost 8 bases; unmatched junction nucleotides: 12. CDR3 DNA sequence: TGTGCCAGCAGCTTAGATGCGGCTAGCGGGAGGGCCTTCGATGAGCAGTTCTTC. This codes for CASSLDAASGRAFDEQFF.

The genes are TRBV27 and TRBJ1-3; D is possibly TRBD1 (5 bases). Trimming stripped 4 bases from V and 0 bases from J, with 13 bases between. Germline CDR1 and CDR2: MNHEY and SMNVEV (reference sequence). The CDR3 sequence is 16 residues long. The CDR3 nucleotides read TGTGCCAGCAGTTCCGGACATCTCCGCTCTGGAAACACCATATATTTT. It encodes CASSSGHLRSGNTIYF.

The chain combines TRBV5-1 with TRBJ2-3; D uncertain. Germline V gene lookup returns CDR1 SGHRS and CDR2 YFSETQ. CDR3 size: 13 residues. The V gene lost 4 bases and the J gene lost 6 bases, with 12 bases spanning the gap. CDR3: CASSEVVTDTQYF. Here the CDR3 DNA reads TGCGCCAGCAGCGAGGTAGTCACGGATACGCAGTATTTT. The complete variable domain, with remaining parts taken from reference TRBV5-1 and TRBJ2-3, reads KAGVTQTPRYLIKTRGQQVTLSCSPISGHRSVSWYQQTPGQGLQFLFEYFSETQRNKGNFPGRFSGRQFSNSRSEMNVSTLELGDSALYLCASSEVVTDTQYFGPGTRLTVL.

This clone was picked up one time. The rearrangement joins TRBV5-1 to TRBJ1-4, with a weak D call TRBD1 (5 bases). Germline V gene sequence: CDR1 SGHRS, CDR2 YFSETQ. V dropped 4 bases and J dropped 6 bases, with 19 bases sitting between them. The CDR3 sequence is 16 residues long. The CDR3 DNA follows: TGCGCCAGCAGCCTGGGCCCATGGGAAGGGGATGAAAAACTGTTTTTT. Amino acids: CASSLGPWEGDEKLFF.

The genes are TRBV7-9 and TRBJ2-1, with 8 bases matching TRBD2. The germline CDR1 and CDR2 sequences are SEHNR and FQNEAQ (reference sequence). This CDR3 comprises 14 residues. The J segment lost 9 bases and the V segment lost 5 bases, leaving 9 bases of the junction unmatched. For the CDR3, the DNA is TGTGCCAGCAGCCAAAACTCGGGGGGGCTTGAGCAGTTCTTC. The encoded protein is CASSQNSGGLEQFF.

The chain is built from TRBV30 and TRBJ1-6; D gene unclear. The CDR3 runs 11 residues. The V and J ends lost 4 bases and 18 bases respectively, with 16 bases between them. Germline CDR1 and CDR2: GTSNPN and SVGIG (reference sequence). The CDR3 coding sequence is TGTGCCTGGACCCTGGCCGGGGTTCCCCACTTT. Amino acid sequence: CAWTLAGVPHF.

V usage is TRBV7-9 and J usage is TRBJ1-2; D might be TRBD1 (5 bases). The CDR3 sequence is 13 residues long. V gave up 1 base and J gave up 3 bases, with 6 bases separating them. Germline V gene data show CDR1 as SEHNR and CDR2 as FQNEAQ (reference sequence). In DNA form, the CDR3 reads TGTGCCAGCAGCTTAGAACAGGACTATGGCTACACCTTC. As protein: CASSLEQDYGYTF.

The V call is TRBV6-1, the J call TRBJ2-5; TRBD1 matches 7 bases. CDR1 is MNHNS, CDR2 SASEGT, per germline. V was pared by 8 bases and J by 1 base, with 10 bases of the junction left unmatched. The length of the CDR3 is 15 residues. CDR3 region: CASGGQPNSQETQYF. CDR3 DNA: TGTGCCAGCGGGGGACAGCCGAACAGCCAAGAGACCCAGTACTTC.

V is TRBV4-1 and J is TRBJ2-7; tentative D call: TRBD2 (5 bases). Germline CDR1 reads MGHRA; CDR2 reads YSYEKL. This CDR3 contains 15 residues. Trimming cost V 0 bases and J 2 bases, with 11 bases left between them. DNA for the CDR3: TGCGCCAGCAGCCAAGAGGCCGGGGTCACCTACGAGCAGTACTTC. It translates to CASSQEAGVTYEQYF.